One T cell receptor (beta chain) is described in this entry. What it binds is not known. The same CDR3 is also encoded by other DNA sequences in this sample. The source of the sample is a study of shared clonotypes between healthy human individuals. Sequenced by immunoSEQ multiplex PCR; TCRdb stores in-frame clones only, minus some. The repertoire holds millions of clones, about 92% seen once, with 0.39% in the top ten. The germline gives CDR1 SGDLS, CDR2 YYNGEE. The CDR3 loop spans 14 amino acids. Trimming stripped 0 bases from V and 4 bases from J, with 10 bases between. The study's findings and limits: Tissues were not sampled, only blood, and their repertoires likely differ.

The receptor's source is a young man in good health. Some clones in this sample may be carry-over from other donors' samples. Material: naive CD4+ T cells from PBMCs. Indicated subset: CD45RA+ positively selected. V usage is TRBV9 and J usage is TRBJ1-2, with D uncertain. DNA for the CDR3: TGTGCCAGCAGCGTAGGACGGGTGAGCTATGGCTACACCTTC. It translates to CASSVGRVSYGYTF.